This entry lists 10 T cell receptor beta chains sequenced from one sample in a study of blood T cell repertoires in COVID-19. The repertoire was sequenced with immunoSEQ multiplex PCR; TCRdb's copy has only in-frame clones and lacks some. This repertoire shows over 200,000 clones, just over 85% found once; its top ten account for approximately 6.1%. Sequences were obtained from peripheral blood. These TCRs come from a man older than 75 with acute or convalescent COVID-19.

The gene calls are TRBV11-2 and TRBJ1-2; 7 bases agree with TRBD1. The CDR3 length is 13 residues. CDR1 and CDR2 (germline): SGHAT, FQNNGV. V was pared by 4 bases and J by 6 bases, with 5 bases of the junction left unmatched. CDR3 in DNA: TGTGCCAGCAGCTCACAGGGGTTAGATGGCTACACCTTC. Its protein is CASSSQGLDGYTF.

J is TRBJ1-2 and V is TRBV6-1; possible D gene TRBD1, 5 bases. V shed 3 bases and J shed 3 bases, with 11 bases lying between them. Looked up from germline, CDR1 is MNHNS and CDR2 is SASEGT. The CDR3 consists of 14 residues. Here the CDR3 DNA reads TGTGCCAGCAGTGAGGGGCAGGATCACTATGGCTACACCTTC. Protein product: CASSEGQDHYGYTF.

This chain connects TRBV7-9 to TRBJ2-2; 7 bases fit TRBD1. Germline CDR1 reads SEHNR; CDR2 reads FQNEAQ (reference sequence). After removal of 3 bases from V and 6 bases from J, the junction contained 10 bases not matched to a gene. CDR3 length equals 16 residues. CDR3 region: CASSLALQGSAGELFF. The DNA for the CDR3 is TGTGCCAGCAGCTTGGCCCTACAGGGGAGCGCCGGGGAGCTGTTTTTT.

This chain joins TRBV11-2 and TRBJ2-1; D perhaps matches TRBD1 (5 bases). With 6 bases removed from V and 3 bases from J, the gap between germline ends came to 12 bases. The CDR3 contains 14 residues. The germline V gene has CDR1 SGHAT and CDR2 FQNNGV. The CDR3 region is CASSRDSYYNEQFF. In DNA form, the CDR3 reads TGTGCCAGCAGTCGCGACAGTTACTACAATGAGCAGTTCTTC. The complete variable domain, with remaining parts taken from reference TRBV11-2 and TRBJ2-1, reads EAGVAQSPRYKIIEKRQSVAFWCNPISGHATLYWYQQILGQGPKLLIQFQNNGVVDDSQLPKDRFSAERLKGVDSTLKIQPAKLEDSAVYLCASSRDSYYNEQFFGPGTRLTVL.

J is TRBJ2-7 and V is TRBV12-3 or TRBV12-4; weak D call: TRBD1 (6 bases). There are 13 residues in the CDR3. The V and J ends lost 5 bases and 4 bases respectively, with 12 bases between them. DNA for the CDR3: TGTGCCAGCAGTCTGGACAGCATTTACGAGCAGTACTTC. It codes for CASSLDSIYEQYF.

This clone has just a few counts. The chain carries TRBV27 and TRBJ2-1; 8 bases line up with TRBD2. The CDR3 runs 16 residues. Trimming cost V 5 bases and J 3 bases; bases outside gene matches: 9. Germline V gene data show CDR1 as MNHEY and CDR2 as SMNVEV (reference sequence). Here the CDR3 DNA reads TGTGCCAGCAGTCCTCACTTCGCGGGAGGCTACAATGAGCAGTTCTTC. This translates into CASSPHFAGGYNEQFF.

V gene TRBV10-3 combines with J gene TRBJ1-5; D is uncertain. Germline CDR1 ENHRY, CDR2 SYGVKD. This CDR3 has 14 residues. V lost 0 bases to trimming and J lost 7 bases, with 10 bases between them. In DNA, the CDR3 is TGTGCCATCAGTGAGTCAGAGGGCCGGCAGCCCCAGCATTTT. Translating it yields CAISESEGRQPQHF.

V is TRBV3-1 (or the pseudogene TRBV3-2) and J is TRBJ1-1; D might be TRBD1 (6 bases). The V gene's germline CDR1 is LGHDT and CDR2 YNNKEL (reference sequence). Deletions cut 4 bases from V and 6 bases from J, with 21 bases between. This CDR3 has 16 amino acids. The CDR3 DNA reads as TGTGCCAGCAGCCCGTACATCACAGGGATTTTCGCTGAAGCTTTCTTT. It is translated as CASSPYITGIFAEAFF.

This chain links TRBV5-1 with TRBJ1-2; tentatively, D is TRBD1 (5 bases). The CDR3 runs 13 residues. Germline V gene data show CDR1 as SGHRS and CDR2 as YFSETQ. Trimming pared 4 bases from V and 3 bases from J, leaving 10 bases between. The CDR3 reads CASSSTGDYGYTF. The CDR3, as DNA: TGCGCCAGCAGCAGTACGGGGGACTATGGCTACACCTTC.

J is TRBJ2-7 and V is TRBV30, with 9 bases identical to TRBD2. The junction had 8 bases not matched to a gene; V was cut back by 3 bases and J by 2 bases. This CDR3 spans 15 amino acids. Per germline, CDR1 GTSNPN and CDR2 SVGIG (reference sequence). As DNA, the CDR3 is TGTGCCTGGAGGTCGACGAGCGGGAGGACCTACGAGCAGTACTTC. This translates into CAWRSTSGRTYEQYF. The full variable domain, completed using reference TRBV30 and TRBJ2-7, is SQTIHQWPATLVQPVGSPLSLECTVEGTSNPNLYWYRQAAGRGLQLLFYSVGIGQISSEVPQNLSASRPQDRQFILSSKKLLLSDSGFYLCAWRSTSGRTYEQYFGPGTRLTVT.